This TCR beta chain is from a study of T cell clonality in common variable immunodeficiency. Study results and caveats: In common variable immunodeficiency, TCR beta chains reportedly carried fewer deletions and N-nucleotide insertions. Shared TCRbeta clones were fewer between CVID subjects than controls. TCRbeta clonality was increased in CVID versus healthy controls.

Many counts were recorded for this clone. Its antigen is undetermined. The read ends 3 residues shy of where the CDR3 ends; the end is completed using the germline J gene. Per the germline V gene, CDR1 is DFQATT and CDR2 is SNEGSKA (reference sequence). The CDR3 is made up of 13 amino acids. V lost 5 bases and J lost 4; bases outside the gene matches: 8. The data were produced by immunoSEQ multiplex PCR, yet TCRdb's version contains in-frame clones alone and is incomplete. The record shows tens of thousands of clones for this sample, with no singletons present. The sequence was collected from a person aged 18 to 75 in good health. Sequencing was carried out using peripheral blood mononuclear cells. The J gene is TRBJ2-7, the V gene TRBV20-1; 7 bases map to TRBD1. The part of the CDR3 DNA that was read is TGCAGTGCTCCAGGGGACAGCCGGTACGAG. Protein product: CSAPGDSRYE. In full, the CDR3 reads CSAPGDSRYEQYF.